These 30 T cell receptor beta chains originate from one sample sequenced in a study of cytomegalovirus exposure and HLA in healthy donors. The PCR had 60 Vbeta and 13 Jbeta primers. Assay: immunoSEQ multiplex PCR; the TCRdb copy retains only in-frame clones and omits some. The sample includes 200,000 or so clones, over 75% of them seen just once. The sequencing input was PBMCs. Receptors were obtained from a man aged 50 to 60 in good health and CMV-seronegative.

This chain uses TRBV11-2 with TRBJ2-3; 7 bases map to TRBD2. CDR1 is SGHAT and CDR2 is FQNNGV in the germline V gene. The junction had 10 bases not matched to a gene; V was cut back by 2 bases and J by 5 bases. The CDR3 covers 16 residues. CDR3 sequence (DNA): TGTGCCAGCAGCTTAAATCCTCTAGCGGTCTTAGATACGCAGTATTTT. Amino acid sequence: CASSLNPLAVLDTQYF.

This clone appeared once. V usage is TRBV7-2 and J usage is TRBJ2-7; perhaps TRBD2 as D (6 bases). The germline V and J ends were trimmed by 1 base and 3 bases, with 13 bases remaining between them. The V gene's germline CDR1 is SGHTA and CDR2 FQGNSA. The CDR3 has 15 amino acids. The CDR3 sequence: CASSLGRGVIYEQYF. The CDR3 DNA follows: TGTGCCAGCAGCTTAGGTCGCGGGGTGATCTACGAGCAGTACTTC.

This clone appeared a single time. The chain employs TRBV7-2 and TRBJ2-4; D uncertain. Germline lookup yields CDR1 SGHTA and CDR2 FQGNSA. The length of the CDR3 is 11 residues. Trimming left V 8 bases short and J 8 bases short, with 10 bases between. As DNA, the CDR3 is TGTGCCAGCTCCAATAGTTACATTCAGTACTTC. Protein product: CASSNSYIQYF.

The V call is TRBV5-1, the J call TRBJ2-1, with 8 bases lining up with TRBD2. The CDR3 length is 16 residues. V trimming: 7 bases; J trimming: 4 bases; junction bases outside the gene matches: 13. CDR1 SGHRS and CDR2 YFSETQ come from the germline V gene. The chain's CDR3 is CASREGSGGSYNEQFF. CDR3 nucleotide sequence: TGCGCCAGCCGAGAAGGGAGCGGGGGATCTTACAATGAGCAGTTCTTC.

This chain links TRBV21-1 with TRBJ2-7; the table names TRBD2, a call not compared with the DNA. TRBV21-1 has pseudogene status. This CDR3 comprises 19 residues. CDR3 DNA: TGTGCCAGCAGCAGCCGGCAGGGAAATAGCGGGGGCCGGGAACACGAGCAGTACTTC. This codes for CASSSRQGNSGGREHEQYF.

The chain is built from TRBV29-1 and TRBJ1-2, with 10 nucleotides matching TRBD1. Germline V lookup: CDR1 SQVTM, CDR2 ANQGSEA. The CDR3 contains 15 residues. Trimming cost V 3 bases and J 2 bases; bases outside gene matches: 6. The CDR3 nucleotides read TGCAGCGTTGATGACGGACAGGGGGGAAACTATGGCTACACCTTC. It specifies CSVDDGQGGNYGYTF.

This clone was observed a handful of times. This rearrangement joins TRBV10-3 to TRBJ2-6; no clear D. The CDR3 contains 12 residues. Trimming cost V 11 bases and J 0 bases, with 5 bases left between them. Germline V gives CDR1 ENHRY, CDR2 SYGVKD. The CDR3 region has the DNA TGTGCCGCAGACTCTGGGGCCAACGTCCTGACTTTC. This translates into CAADSGANVLTF.

The chain links TRBV4-3 to TRBJ2-2; unclear D gene. The V end lost 4 bases, the J end lost 0 bases, and 9 bases lay between the germline ends. The germline gives CDR1 LGHNA, CDR2 YSLEER. This CDR3 is 15 amino acids long. The CDR3 sequence: CASSRYTANTGELFF. The CDR3 DNA reads TGCGCCAGCAGCCGCTACACAGCGAACACCGGGGAGCTGTTTTTT.

The chain combines TRBV21-1 with TRBJ2-2; the DNA was not used to check the table's D call, TRBD2. TRBV21-1 is described as a pseudogene. This CDR3 is built from 16 residues. The DNA of the CDR3 is TGTGCCAGCAGCCGGCGATTTAGCGGGAACACCGGGGAGCTGTTTTTT. Its translation is CASSRRFSGNTGELFF.

As concerns this clone: One end of the junction does not line up with germline, which may come from a read error. The gene calls are TRBV5-1 and TRBJ2-3; D possibly corresponds to TRBD1 (6 bases). This CDR3 has 16 residues. Germline loops: CDR1 SGHRS, CDR2 YFSETQ. The CDR3 nucleotides read TGCGCCAGCAGTTTGGACAGTCCGGTTACACATGATACGCAGTATTTT. This translates into CASSLDSPVTHDTQYF.

This clone was counted only a few times. This rearrangement joins TRBV10-3 to TRBJ1-5; D is undetermined. The CDR3 is 14 amino acids. V was cut by 7 bases and J by 4 bases, with 14 bases left in between. Germline V lookup: CDR1 ENHRY, CDR2 SYGVKD. The CDR3, as DNA: TGTGCCATCAAAAGGGATGGAGGGAATCAGCCCCAGCATTTT. Protein: CAIKRDGGNQPQHF.

This clone was picked up a small number of times. The chain links TRBV7-2 to TRBJ1-2, with a tentative D call TRBD1 (6 bases). This CDR3 comprises 14 residues. Germline V gene data show CDR1 as SGHTA and CDR2 as FQGNSA. The ends were cut back, 4 bases at V and 4 bases at J, with 13 bases in the middle. In DNA form, the CDR3 reads TGTGCCAGCAGCTCAACAGGGTACGGCTATGGCTACACCTTC. It specifies CASSSTGYGYGYTF.

The chain couples TRBV15 to TRBJ1-5; D is unresolved. The CDR3 consists of 14 residues. Deletions cut 2 bases from V and 4 bases from J, with 9 bases between. The germline V gene has CDR1 LNHNV and CDR2 YYDKDF (reference sequence). CDR3 nucleotide sequence: TGTGCCACCAGCAGATCCCGAGGTAATCAGCCCCAGCATTTT. This encodes CATSRSRGNQPQHF.

The chain couples TRBV7-2 to TRBJ2-7, with 7 bases fitting TRBD1. CDR3 length: 14 residues. Germline CDR1 is SGHTA and CDR2 is FQGNSA. V dropped 1 base and J dropped 6; count of bases not matched to a gene: 6. The CDR3 loop is CASSLGRGMREQYF. For the CDR3, the DNA is TGTGCCAGCAGCTTAGGCAGGGGGATGCGCGAGCAGTACTTC.

The sample holds a few counts of this clone. The rearrangement joins TRBV7-9 to TRBJ1-2; unclear D gene. Trimming pared 2 bases from V and 0 bases from J, leaving 10 bases between. Germline CDR1 is SEHNR and CDR2 is FQNEAQ (reference sequence). This CDR3 comprises 15 residues. CDR3: CASSLQLQANYGYTF. CDR3 coding DNA: TGTGCCAGCAGCTTACAGTTACAAGCTAACTATGGCTACACCTTC.

The chain is built from TRBV13 and TRBJ2-1, with D possibly matching TRBD1 (6 bases). In germline, CDR1 is PRHDT, CDR2 FYEKMQ (reference sequence). This CDR3 contains 13 residues. Deletions cut 5 bases from V and 7 bases from J, with 12 bases between. CDR3 protein: CASSLGQPNEQFF. CDR3 in DNA: TGTGCCAGCAGCCTCGGACAGCCGAATGAGCAGTTCTTC.

This CDR3 reads CASSARTVGNTIYF. CDR3 coding DNA: TGTGCCAGCAGCGCCCGGACAGTTGGAAACACCATATATTTT. This chain connects TRBV7-2 to TRBJ1-3, with D possibly matching TRBD1 (6 bases). V was cut by 5 bases and J by 3 bases, with 11 bases left in between. The CDR3 is made up of 14 amino acids. From germline, CDR1 is SGHTA and CDR2 FQGNSA.

The V call is TRBV9, the J call TRBJ1-2; D gene uncertain. Between the trimmed V and J ends, which lost 4 bases and 4 bases, there was a span of 14 bases. Germline CDR1 reads SGDLS; CDR2 reads YYNGEE. The CDR3 is 14 residues long. The CDR3, as DNA: TGTGCCAGCAGCTCCCCCAACTCTTTCTATGGCTACACCTTC. As protein: CASSSPNSFYGYTF.

The V call is TRBV5-1, the J call TRBJ2-2, with 9 bases lining up with TRBD1. Trimming cost V 2 bases and J 7 bases; bases outside gene matches: 3. Germline CDR1 and CDR2: SGHRS and YFSETQ. This CDR3 spans 14 amino acids. CDR3 protein: CASSLQGAFGELFF. The DNA of the CDR3 is TGCGCCAGCAGCTTACAGGGGGCGTTCGGGGAGCTGTTTTTT.

This clone was picked up one time. V usage is TRBV12-5 and J usage is TRBJ1-1, with TRBD1 matching over 7 bases. V shed 9 bases and J 4 bases; nucleotides not matched to a gene: 14. The CDR3 loop spans 15 amino acids. Germline values: CDR1 LGHNT, CDR2 FRNRAP. The CDR3 region is CASLLKGAGSTEAFF. The CDR3 region has the DNA TGTGCTAGCCTATTAAAGGGGGCAGGGAGCACTGAAGCTTTCTTT.

The rearrangement joins TRBV11-2 to TRBJ2-3, with 7 positions matching TRBD1. This CDR3 comprises 14 residues. Trimming removed 5 bases from V and 6 bases from J; junction bases left unmatched: 8. Germline CDR1 SGHAT, CDR2 FQNNGV. The CDR3 DNA sequence: TGTGCCAGCAGCCCCGGGACAGCCCCGGATACGCAGTATTTT. Encoded protein: CASSPGTAPDTQYF.

In its sample, this clone was seen once. V is TRBV5-1 and J is TRBJ2-6; D perhaps matches TRBD2 (6 bases). The CDR3 runs 17 residues. The V end was cut by 3 bases, the J end by 3 bases, with 16 bases between. Germline CDR1 reads SGHRS; CDR2 reads YFSETQ. The CDR3: CASSSGGNRLGANVLTF. The CDR3 bases are TGCGCCAGCAGCTCCGGGGGAAATCGACTTGGGGCCAACGTCCTGACTTTC. The whole variable domain, remainder taken from reference TRBV5-1 and TRBJ2-6, is KAGVTQTPRYLIKTRGQQVTLSCSPISGHRSVSWYQQTPGQGLQFLFEYFSETQRNKGNFPGRFSGRQFSNSRSEMNVSTLELGDSALYLCASSSGGNRLGANVLTFGAGSRLTVL.

The V gene is TRBV7-8, the J gene TRBJ2-5; tentatively, D is TRBD2 (5 bases). CDR3 length: 16 amino acids. Germline V gene lookup returns CDR1 SGHVS and CDR2 FQNEAQ. The V end was cut by 4 bases, the J end by 5 bases, with 20 bases between. CDR3 sequence (DNA): TGTGCCAGCAGCTCCCCGGGCCCAGCGGAGGTGGAGACCCAGTACTTC. As protein: CASSSPGPAEVETQYF. The whole variable domain, remainder taken from reference TRBV7-8 and TRBJ2-5, is GAGVSQSPRYKVAKRGQDVALRCDPISGHVSLFWYQQALGQGPEFLTYFQNEAQLDKSGLPSDRFFAERPEGSVSTLKIQRTQQEDSAVYLCASSSPGPAEVETQYFGPGTRLLVL.

This clone was found once. The chain combines TRBV7-9 with TRBJ2-5; 10 nucleotides align to TRBD2. The CDR3 is 16 residues long. The V gene's germline CDR1 is SEHNR and CDR2 FQNEAQ (reference sequence). Germline trimming cut 3 bases from V and 1 base from J; bases unmatched to any gene: 5. In DNA, the CDR3 is TGTGCCAGCAGCTTCGTAGCGGGGGGCTTCCAAGAGACCCAGTACTTC. It translates to CASSFVAGGFQETQYF.

Details on this clone: The junction differs from germline at one of its ends, possibly a read error. The chain links TRBV7-9 to TRBJ1-1; TRBD1 aligns across 7 bases. CDR1 is SEHNR and CDR2 is FQNEAQ in the germline V gene (reference sequence). The CDR3 is 16 residues long. The CDR3 DNA sequence: TGTTCCAGCAGCTTAGGAGGGACAGAAAGGATTTCTGAAGCTTTCTTT. Its protein is CSSSLGGTERISEAFF.

This sequence joins TRBV5-4 and TRBJ2-7, with 10 nucleotides matching TRBD1. V trimming: 2 bases; J trimming: 4 bases; junction bases outside the gene matches: 18. This CDR3 has 19 residues. Looked up from germline, CDR1 is SGHNT and CDR2 is YYREEE (reference sequence). CDR3 residues: CASSFPGQGTGERGYEQYF. The CDR3 DNA reads TGTGCCAGCAGCTTCCCGGGACAGGGGACCGGGGAGCGGGGGTACGAGCAGTACTTC.

J is TRBJ1-2 and V is TRBV6-5; unclear D gene. Trimming removed 3 bases from V and 8 bases from J, with 7 bases in between. Germline-derived CDR1 and CDR2 are MNHEY and SVGAGI. The CDR3 spans 11 residues. CDR3 bases: TGTGCCAGCAGTTATGGAGGCGGCTACACCTTC. Translated, it gives CASSYGGGYTF.

A remark on this clone: At the DNA level, this CDR3 is encoded by other sequences in the same sample as well. V gene TRBV15 combines with J gene TRBJ2-7, with 10 bases that match TRBD2. CDR3 size: 19 residues. Germline loops: CDR1 LNHNV, CDR2 YYDKDF (reference sequence). V was clipped by 2 bases and J by 2 bases; unmatched bases: 15. CDR3 DNA: TGTGCCACCAGCAGACCAGCGGGGGGGCCTGAGAGTCTTACCTACGAGCAGTACTTC. Translated, it gives CATSRPAGGPESLTYEQYF.

V gene TRBV28 combines with J gene TRBJ1-6, with D possibly matching TRBD1 (6 bases). Between the trimmed V and J ends, which lost 5 bases and 5 bases, there was a span of 10 bases. Germline V gene lookup returns CDR1 MDHEN and CDR2 SYDVKM. The CDR3 totals 14 residues. As DNA, the CDR3 is TGTGCCAGCAGTCTAGGGACAAATAATTCACCCCTCCACTTT. Translating gives CASSLGTNNSPLHF.

The rearrangement joins TRBV7-9 to TRBJ1-2, with 9 bases aligning to TRBD1. This CDR3 is built from 16 residues. Trimming cost V 5 bases and J 6 bases; bases outside gene matches: 13. Germline V gene lookup returns CDR1 SEHNR and CDR2 FQNEAQ (reference sequence). CDR3 nucleotides: TGTGCCAGCAGCCCTGGGACAGGGAGAGGACCAAATGGCTACACCTTC. It translates to CASSPGTGRGPNGYTF.